The present T cell receptor (beta chain) was sequenced within a study of blood T cell repertoires in COVID-19. Profiling relied on immunoSEQ multiplex PCR, and the TCRdb table lists in-frame clones only, not all of them. Among 130,000 or so clones listed, 84% were seen once. CDR3 length: 15 amino acids. V lost 0 bases, J lost 7 bases, and 2 bases stayed unmatched. CDR1 and CDR2 from the germline V gene are SGHRS and YFSETQ. The sample taken for sequencing was peripheral blood. V gene TRBV5-1 combines with J gene TRBJ1-4; TRBD1 aligns across 11 bases. This receptor was obtained from a woman aged 55-69 years with acute or convalescent COVID-19. In DNA, the CDR3 is TGCGCCAGCAGCTTGGGGACAGGGGGCCGTGAAAAACTGTTTTTT. This translates into CASSLGTGGREKLFF.